This TCR beta chain was obtained from a study of PD-1 blockade in classical Hodgkin lymphoma. Overall study findings and caveats: Complete responders started with a diversity level that resembled newly diagnosed patients at baseline.

Autologous stem cell transplantation was followed by relapse in every patient, and brentuximab vedotin exposure varied. Under best response, outcomes were complete response, partial response or progressive disease. This table comes from immunoSEQ multiplex PCR, and its TCRdb copy is limited to in-frame clones, with some not included. Of around 150,000 clones listed, just under 80% were seen once; the top ten hold about 9.2%. Unmatched junction bases numbered 9, after V lost 5 bases and J lost 2 bases. The CDR3 is 16 residues long. In germline, CDR1 is SGHRS, CDR2 YFSETQ. Concerning this clone: Antigen unknown.

This chain connects TRBV5-1 to TRBJ2-3; TRBD2 agrees at 9 bases. The source of this sequence is a human donor with classical Hodgkin lymphoma. The sequencing used peripheral blood mononuclear cells (PBMCs), collected before the second cycle of nivolumab. CDR3 residues: CASRRSAGGPTDTQYF. The CDR3 DNA reads TGCGCCAGCAGGAGATCAGCGGGGGGACCCACAGATACGCAGTATTTT.